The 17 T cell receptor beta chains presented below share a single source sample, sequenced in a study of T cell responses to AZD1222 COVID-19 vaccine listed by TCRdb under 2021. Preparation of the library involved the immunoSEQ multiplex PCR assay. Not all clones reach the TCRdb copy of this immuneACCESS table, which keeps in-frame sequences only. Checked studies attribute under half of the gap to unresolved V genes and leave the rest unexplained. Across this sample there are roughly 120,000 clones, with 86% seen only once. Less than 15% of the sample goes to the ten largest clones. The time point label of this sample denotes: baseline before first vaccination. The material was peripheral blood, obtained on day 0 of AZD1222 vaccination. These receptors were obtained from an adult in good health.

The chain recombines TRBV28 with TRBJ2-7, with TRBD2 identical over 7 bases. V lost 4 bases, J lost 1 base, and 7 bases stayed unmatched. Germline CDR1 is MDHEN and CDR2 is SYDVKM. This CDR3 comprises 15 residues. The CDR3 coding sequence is TGTGCCAGCAGTTCTAGCGGAGCCCGTTCCTACGAGCAGTACTTC. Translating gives CASSSSGARSYEQYF.

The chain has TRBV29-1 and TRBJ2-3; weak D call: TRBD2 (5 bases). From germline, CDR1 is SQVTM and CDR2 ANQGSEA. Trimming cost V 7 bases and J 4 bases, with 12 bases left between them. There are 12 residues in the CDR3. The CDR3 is CSAEPGADTQYF. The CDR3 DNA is TGCAGCGCCGAACCCGGGGCAGATACGCAGTATTTT.

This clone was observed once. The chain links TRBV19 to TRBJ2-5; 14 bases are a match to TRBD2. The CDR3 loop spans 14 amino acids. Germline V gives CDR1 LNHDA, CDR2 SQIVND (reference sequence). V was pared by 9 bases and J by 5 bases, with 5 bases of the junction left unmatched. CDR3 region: CASRGLAGAETQYF. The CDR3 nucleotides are TGTGCCAGCAGGGGACTAGCGGGGGCGGAGACCCAGTACTTC. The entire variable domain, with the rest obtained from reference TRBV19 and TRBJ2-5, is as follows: DGGITQSPKYLFRKEGQNVTLSCEQNLNHDAMYWYRQDPGQGLRLIYYSQIVNDFQKGDIAEGYSVSREKKESFPLTVTSAQKNPTAFYLCASRGLAGAETQYFGPGTRLLVL.

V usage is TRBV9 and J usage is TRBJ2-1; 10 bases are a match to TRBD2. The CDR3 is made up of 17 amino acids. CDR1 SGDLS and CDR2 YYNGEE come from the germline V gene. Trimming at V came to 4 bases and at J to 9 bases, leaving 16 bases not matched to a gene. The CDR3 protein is CASSTGGVAGGPGEQFF. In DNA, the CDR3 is TGTGCCAGCAGCACCGGCGGCGTAGCGGGAGGCCCGGGTGAGCAGTTCTTC.

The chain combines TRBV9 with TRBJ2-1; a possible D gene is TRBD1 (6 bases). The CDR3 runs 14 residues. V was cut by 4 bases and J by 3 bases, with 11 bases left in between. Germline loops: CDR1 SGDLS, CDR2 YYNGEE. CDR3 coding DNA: TGTGCCAGCAGCTCCTCGGACAGCTACAATGAGCAGTTCTTC. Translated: CASSSSDSYNEQFF.

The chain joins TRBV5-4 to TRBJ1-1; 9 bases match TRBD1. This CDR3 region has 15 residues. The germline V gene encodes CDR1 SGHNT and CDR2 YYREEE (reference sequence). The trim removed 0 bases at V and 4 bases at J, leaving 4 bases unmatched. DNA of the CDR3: TGTGCCAGCAGCTTGGGCGGGACAGGGTTCACTGAAGCTTTCTTT. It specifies CASSLGGTGFTEAFF. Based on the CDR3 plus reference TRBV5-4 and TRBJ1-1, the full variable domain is ETGVTQSPTHLIKTRGQQVTLRCSSQSGHNTVSWYQQALGQGPQFIFQYYREEENGRGNFPPRFSGLQFPNYSSELNVNALELDDSALYLCASSLGGTGFTEAFFGQGTRLTVV.

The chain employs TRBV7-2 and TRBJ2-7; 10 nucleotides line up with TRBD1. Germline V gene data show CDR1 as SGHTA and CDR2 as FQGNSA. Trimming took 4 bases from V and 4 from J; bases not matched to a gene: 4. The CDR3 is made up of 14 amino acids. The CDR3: CASSSDRGEYEQYF. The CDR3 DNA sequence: TGTGCCAGCAGCTCGGACAGGGGGGAGTACGAGCAGTACTTC.

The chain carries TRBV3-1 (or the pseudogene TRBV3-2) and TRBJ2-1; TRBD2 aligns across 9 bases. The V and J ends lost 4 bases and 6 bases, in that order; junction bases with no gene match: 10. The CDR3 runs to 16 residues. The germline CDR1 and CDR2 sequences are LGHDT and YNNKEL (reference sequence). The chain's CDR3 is CASSRVAGALLNEQFF. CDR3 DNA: TGTGCCAGCAGCCGAGTAGCGGGGGCTCTACTCAATGAGCAGTTCTTC.

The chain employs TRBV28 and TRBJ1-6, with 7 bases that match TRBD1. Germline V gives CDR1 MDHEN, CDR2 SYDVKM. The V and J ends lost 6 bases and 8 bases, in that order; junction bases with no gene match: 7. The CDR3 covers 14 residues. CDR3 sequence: CASSPGRGHSPLHF. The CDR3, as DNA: TGTGCCAGCAGCCCGGGGAGGGGGCATTCACCCCTCCACTTT.

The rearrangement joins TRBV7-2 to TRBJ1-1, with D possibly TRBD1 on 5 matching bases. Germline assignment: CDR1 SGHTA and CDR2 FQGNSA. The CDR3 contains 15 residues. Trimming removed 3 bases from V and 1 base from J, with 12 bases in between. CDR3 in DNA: TGTGCCAGCAGCTTTACAGGTGCGGGGAACACTGAAGCTTTCTTT. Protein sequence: CASSFTGAGNTEAFF. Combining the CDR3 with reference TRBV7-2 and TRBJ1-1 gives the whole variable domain GAGVSQSPSNKVTEKGKDVELRCDPISGHTALYWYRQSLGQGLEFLIYFQGNSAPDKSGLPSDRFSAERTGGSVSTLTIQRTQQEDSAVYLCASSFTGAGNTEAFFGQGTRLTVV.

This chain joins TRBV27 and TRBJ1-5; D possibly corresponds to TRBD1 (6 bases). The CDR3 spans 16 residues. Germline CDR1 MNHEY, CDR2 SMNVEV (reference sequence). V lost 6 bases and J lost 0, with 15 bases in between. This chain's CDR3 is CASSRGHLYSNQPQHF. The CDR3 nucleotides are TGTGCCAGCAGCCGGGGACACCTATATAGCAATCAGCCCCAGCATTTT.

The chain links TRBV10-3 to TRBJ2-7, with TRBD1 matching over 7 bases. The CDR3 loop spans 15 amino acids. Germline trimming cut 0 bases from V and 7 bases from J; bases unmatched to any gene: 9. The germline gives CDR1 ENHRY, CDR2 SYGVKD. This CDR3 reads CAISESPGQPVEQYF. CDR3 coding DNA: TGTGCCATCAGTGAGTCCCCGGGACAGCCCGTTGAGCAGTACTTC.

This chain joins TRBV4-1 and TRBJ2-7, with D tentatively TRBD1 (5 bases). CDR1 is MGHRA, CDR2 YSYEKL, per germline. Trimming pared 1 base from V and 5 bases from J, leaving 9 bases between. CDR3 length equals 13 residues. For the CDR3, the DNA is TGCGCCAGCAGCCAAGTTTTCAGGGACGAGCAGTACTTC. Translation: CASSQVFRDEQYF.

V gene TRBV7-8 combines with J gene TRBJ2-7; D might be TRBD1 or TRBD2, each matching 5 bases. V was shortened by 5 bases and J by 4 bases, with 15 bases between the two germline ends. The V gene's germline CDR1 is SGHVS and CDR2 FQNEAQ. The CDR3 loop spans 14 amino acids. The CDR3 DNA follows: TGTGCCAGCAGCAGGGGACGTCGAAGTTACGAGCAGTACTTC. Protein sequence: CASSRGRRSYEQYF.

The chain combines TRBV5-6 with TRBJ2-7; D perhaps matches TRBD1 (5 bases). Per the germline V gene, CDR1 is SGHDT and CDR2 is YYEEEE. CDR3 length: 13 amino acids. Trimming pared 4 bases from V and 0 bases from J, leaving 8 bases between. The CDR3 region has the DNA TGTGCCAGCAGCCCAGGGTACTCCTACGAGCAGTACTTC. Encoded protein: CASSPGYSYEQYF. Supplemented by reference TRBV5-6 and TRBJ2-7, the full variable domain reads DAGVTQSPTHLIKTRGQQVTLRCSPKSGHDTVSWYQQALGQGPQFIFQYYEEEERQRGNFPDRFSGHQFPNYSSELNVNALLLGDSALYLCASSPGYSYEQYFGPGTRLTVT.

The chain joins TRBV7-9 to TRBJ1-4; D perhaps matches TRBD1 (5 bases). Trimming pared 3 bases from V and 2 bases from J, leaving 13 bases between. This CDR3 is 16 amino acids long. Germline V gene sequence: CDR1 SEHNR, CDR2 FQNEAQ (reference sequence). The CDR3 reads CASSFFRGTTNEKLFF. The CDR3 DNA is TGTGCCAGCAGCTTTTTTAGGGGTACGACTAATGAAAAACTGTTTTTT.

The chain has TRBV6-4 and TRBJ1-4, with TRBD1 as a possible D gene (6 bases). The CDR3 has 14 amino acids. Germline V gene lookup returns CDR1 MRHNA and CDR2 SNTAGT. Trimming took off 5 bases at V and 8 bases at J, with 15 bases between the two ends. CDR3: CASSIGGVEEKLFF. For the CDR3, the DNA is TGTGCCAGCAGTATAGGGGGGGTAGAGGAAAAACTGTTTTTT.